These T cell receptor beta chains were read from a single sample in a study of CD8 T cells in ankylosing spondylitis. TCRdb used MiXCR to reprocess the 5' RACE reads, holding one entry per CDR3 protein. The data contain about 220,000 distinct CDR3 sequences, about 10% of them seen just once; the ten biggest clones take up roughly a fifth. Sequencing used blood, either unsorted or a sorted T cell fraction (not recorded which). These receptor sequences come from a male donor with ankylosing spondylitis or in good health (not recorded which). Each CDR3 is given with its conserved first and last residue. Fields, in order: V gene, D gene, J gene, clone size, CDR3 protein, CDR3 DNA. D genes are given only for firm matches. Some rows have no size entry. The others give once, few or many, or a class for an expanded clone.

TRBV5-1	TRBD1	TRBJ2-4	many	CASSPKTGGENIQYF	TGCGCCAGCAGCCCCAAGACAGGGGGGGAAAACATTCAGTACTTC
TRBV12-3/TRBV12-4	-	TRBJ2-4	many	CASSSQGRDIQYF	TGTGCCAGCAGTTCCCAGGGGAGAGACATTCAGTACTTC
TRBV12-3/TRBV12-4	TRBD1	TRBJ1-1	many	CATGQGSANTEAFF	TGTGCCACGGGACAGGGATCGGCTAACACTGAAGCTTTCTTT
TRBV18	TRBD1	TRBJ1-2	few	CASSPATGTGPYGYTF	TGTGCCAGCTCCCCGGCAACCGGGACAGGGCCCTATGGCTACACCTTC
TRBV2	TRBD2	TRBJ2-1	many	CASSVEGTSGVGEQFF	TGTGCCAGCAGTGTAGAGGGGACTAGCGGGGTTGGTGAGCAGTTCTTC
TRBV2	TRBD1	TRBJ2-1	few	CASTLDRGYEQFF	TGTGCCAGCACCCTGGACAGGGGATATGAGCAGTTCTTC
TRBV12-3/TRBV12-4	TRBD1	TRBJ1-2	many	CASWDRSGGYTF	TGTGCCAGTTGGGACAGGTCCGGTGGCTACACCTTC
TRBV7-9	-	TRBJ1-5	few	CASTLVGSNQPQHF	TGTGCCAGCACCCTTGTTGGCAGCAATCAGCCCCAGCATTTT
TRBV5-6	-	TRBJ2-1	few	CASSPTFNEQFF	TGTGCCAGCAGCCCGACATTCAATGAGCAGTTCTTC
TRBV12-3/TRBV12-4	TRBD2	TRBJ2-3	-	CASSHSGVTDTQYF	TGTGCCAGCAGTCACAGCGGGGTCACAGATACGCAGTATTTT
TRBV28	-	TRBJ2-2	-	CASSLARTHNTGELFF	TGTGCCAGCAGTTTAGCCCGGACACACAACACCGGGGAGCTGTTTTTT
TRBV12-3/TRBV12-4	-	TRBJ1-5	-	CASSFLSSQPQHF	TGTGCCAGCAGTTTCTTGAGCAGTCAGCCCCAGCATTTT
TRBV20-1	-	TRBJ2-3	many	CSAPRADTQYF	TGCAGTGCCCCGCGAGCAGATACGCAGTATTTT
TRBV20-1	-	TRBJ1-6	many	CSASGRRNNSPLHF	TGCAGTGCTAGTGGTCGTCGGAACAATTCACCCCTCCACTTT
TRBV20-1	-	TRBJ2-7	many	CSAGGTQGNEQYF	TGCAGTGCTGGGGGTACCCAAGGGAACGAGCAGTACTTC
TRBV7-2	TRBD2	TRBJ2-7	many	CASSLDGGSSYEQYF	TGTGCCAGCAGCTTAGACGGGGGGAGCTCCTACGAGCAGTACTTC
TRBV24-1	TRBD2	TRBJ2-1	many	CATSDPQLGGREQFF	TGTGCCACCAGTGATCCCCAGCTGGGGGGGAGAGAGCAGTTCTTC
TRBV20-1	-	TRBJ2-7	many	CSARETAYYEQYF	TGCAGTGCTAGGGAGACAGCTTACTACGAGCAGTACTTC
TRBV2	-	TRBJ2-2	-	CASNSQGLNTGELFF	TGTGCCAGCAATAGCCAGGGCTTGAACACCGGGGAGCTGTTTTTT
TRBV29-1	-	TRBJ1-1	many	CSGATARDTEAFF	TGCAGCGGTGCAACGGCTAGGGACACTGAAGCTTTCTTT
TRBV19	-	TRBJ1-1	-	CASLSRGIVNTEAFF	TGTGCCAGTCTCTCCCGGGGAATAGTGAACACTGAAGCTTTCTTT
TRBV5-1	TRBD1	TRBJ1-4	-	CASSSHGQGRDKKLFF	TGCGCCAGCAGCTCCCATGGACAGGGGAGGGATAAAAAACTGTTTTTT
TRBV6-1	-	TRBJ1-1	many	CASSPGRSGNTEAFF	TGTGCCAGCAGTCCTGGACGGAGTGGGAACACTGAAGCTTTCTTT
TRBV3-1	-	TRBJ2-7	many	CASSQKRDQGYEQYF	TGTGCCAGCAGCCAAAAACGGGACCAGGGGTACGAGCAGTACTTC
TRBV5-1	TRBD1	TRBJ2-7	few	CASSFGQGNIYEQYF	TGCGCCAGCAGCTTTGGACAGGGGAATATCTACGAGCAGTACTTC
TRBV20-1	-	TRBJ2-2	many	CSARGLAGELFF	TGCAGTGCTAGAGGGCTAGCCGGGGAGCTGTTTTTT
TRBV5-5	-	TRBJ1-5	many	CASSPEGVSNQPQHF	TGTGCCAGCAGCCCCGAGGGGGTTAGCAATCAGCCCCAGCATTTT
TRBV20-1	-	TRBJ2-7	-	CSARGEAPGVYEQYF	TGCAGTGCTAGAGGGGAGGCCCCAGGGGTCTACGAGCAGTACTTC
TRBV5-6	-	TRBJ2-5	many	CASSWGTAYQETQYF	TGTGCCAGCAGTTGGGGGACGGCCTATCAAGAGACCCAGTACTTC
TRBV20-1	-	TRBJ1-5	many	CSASGVDSNQPQHF	TGCAGTGCCTCGGGAGTAGATAGCAATCAGCCCCAGCATTTT
TRBV12-5	-	TRBJ1-6	-	CASADSGNSPLHF	TGTGCTAGTGCAGATTCGGGGAATTCACCCCTCCACTTT
TRBV20-1	TRBD1	TRBJ2-1	many	CSARPGTGAYNEQFF	TGCAGTGCTAGACCCGGGACAGGGGCCTACAATGAGCAGTTCTTC
TRBV5-1	TRBD2	TRBJ2-5	-	CASSSLAGGSETQYF	TGCGCCAGCAGCTCCCTAGCGGGGGGGAGTGAGACCCAGTACTTC
TRBV6-6	-	TRBJ2-3	-	CASSSYDTQYF	TGTGCCAGCAGTTCATACGATACGCAGTATTTT
TRBV29-1	TRBD1	TRBJ2-1	many	CSVHEGQPRNEQFF	TGCAGCGTCCACGAGGGACAGCCTCGGAATGAGCAGTTCTTC
TRBV18	-	TRBJ1-1	-	CASSLASGNTEAFF	TGTGCCAGCTCACTCGCCTCCGGGAACACTGAAGCTTTCTTT
TRBV6-5	-	TRBJ2-5	many	CASSYHLAETQYF	TGTGCCAGCAGTTACCACTTGGCGGAGACCCAGTACTTC
TRBV20-1	-	TRBJ2-4	-	CSARDKGGELAKNIQYF	TGCAGTGCTAGAGATAAGGGCGGGGAACTAGCCAAAAACATTCAGTACTTC
TRBV3-1	-	TRBJ1-4	few	CASSQDSATNEKLFF	TGTGCCAGCAGCCAAGATAGTGCAACTAATGAAAAACTGTTTTTT
TRBV6-2/TRBV6-3	TRBD1	TRBJ2-1	many	CASSSAGQGYNEQFF	TGTGCCAGCAGTTCGGCCGGACAGGGCTACAATGAGCAGTTCTTC
TRBV20-1	TRBD2	TRBJ2-3	many	CSAFGGANTDTQYF	TGCAGTGCTTTCGGGGGGGCCAACACAGATACGCAGTATTTT
TRBV20-1	-	TRBJ2-2	many	CSARVGDTRTGELFF	TGCAGTGCTAGAGTTGGCGATACTAGAACCGGGGAGCTGTTTTTT
TRBV5-5	-	TRBJ1-2	many	CASSFSRETNGYTF	TGTGCCAGCAGCTTTTCCAGGGAGACTAATGGCTACACCTTC
TRBV18	-	TRBJ1-5	many	CASSPGGDQPQHF	TGTGCCAGCTCACCAGGGGGTGATCAGCCCCAGCATTTT
TRBV27	-	TRBJ2-5	many	CASSFKGWETQYF	TGTGCCAGCAGTTTTAAGGGGTGGGAGACCCAGTACTTC
TRBV29-1	-	TRBJ2-3	many	CSVDTGSTDTQYF	TGCAGCGTTGATACGGGGAGCACAGATACGCAGTATTTT
TRBV5-1	-	TRBJ2-2	many	CASTLDVKGGELFF	TGCGCCAGCACCCTGGACGTAAAAGGCGGGGAGCTGTTTTTT
TRBV7-6	TRBD2	TRBJ2-7	many	CASSFSGGADEQYF	TGTGCCAGCAGCTTTAGCGGGGGGGCCGACGAGCAGTACTTC
TRBV19	-	TRBJ2-2	few	CASSSQGGWTGELFF	TGTGCCAGTAGTTCCCAGGGCGGGTGGACCGGGGAGCTGTTTTTT
TRBV12-3/TRBV12-4	TRBD1	TRBJ2-7	many	CASSFPDRGAGYEQYF	TGTGCCAGCAGTTTCCCGGACAGGGGCGCGGGCTACGAGCAGTACTTC
TRBV5-1	-	TRBJ2-1	many	CASSLEGGGLRIEQFF	TGCGCCAGCAGCTTGGAAGGGGGGGGGCTTCGGATCGAGCAGTTCTTC
TRBV27	-	TRBJ1-2	many	CASSLRGNNGYTF	TGTGCCAGCAGTTTGCGGGGAAACAATGGCTACACCTTC
TRBV20-1	-	TRBJ2-1	many	CSAREGGNEQFF	TGCAGTGCTAGAGAGGGGGGCAATGAGCAGTTCTTC
TRBV12-3/TRBV12-4	TRBD1	TRBJ1-4	few	CASSFLGQGYTNEKLFF	TGTGCCAGCAGTTTCCTTGGACAGGGATATACTAATGAAAAACTGTTTTTT
TRBV12-3/TRBV12-4	-	TRBJ1-6	few	CASSPDSSNSPLHF	TGTGCCAGCAGCCCGGACAGCTCTAATTCACCCCTCCACTTT